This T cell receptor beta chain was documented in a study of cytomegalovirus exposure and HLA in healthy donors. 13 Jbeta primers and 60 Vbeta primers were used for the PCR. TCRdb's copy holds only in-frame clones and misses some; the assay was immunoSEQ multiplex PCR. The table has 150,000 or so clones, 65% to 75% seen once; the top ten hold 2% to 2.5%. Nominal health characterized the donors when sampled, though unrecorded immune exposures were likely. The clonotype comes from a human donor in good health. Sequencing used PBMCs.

CDR3 loop: CASCQGASSTDTQYF. The DNA for the CDR3 is TGTGCCAGCTGCCAGGGGGCGTCTAGCACAGATACGCAGTATTTT. V usage is TRBV6-1 and J usage is TRBJ2-3; TRBD1 matches 8 bases. Per the germline V gene, CDR1 is MNHNS and CDR2 is SASEGT. With V trimmed by 8 bases and J by 0 bases, 7 bases remained unmatched. The CDR3 length is 15 residues.